The subject of this entry is one T cell receptor beta chain. At the DNA level, this CDR3 is encoded by other sequences in the same sample as well. Germline lookup yields CDR1 MNHEY and CDR2 SMNVEV (reference sequence). CDR3 length: 14 residues. V dropped 8 bases and J dropped 8; count of bases not matched to a gene: 14. The data are from a study of OX40 agonist ivuxolimab in advanced cancers. For the study at large: Partial responses were achieved by three patients, of whom one had hepatocellular carcinoma and two had cutaneous melanoma.

The method was immunoSEQ multiplex PCR; TCRdb's version includes in-frame clones alone and lacks a portion of them. Of roughly 80,000 clones in the sample, approximately 80% are singletons; the top ten hold more than 1.5%. The TCR sequence derives from an adult with an advanced solid tumor such as melanoma, head and neck, liver or kidney cancer. This material consisted of CD4+ or CD8+ T cells sorted from blood, taken in a trial of the OX40 agonist ivuxolimab. This chain uses TRBV27 with TRBJ1-2, with 7 nucleotides matching TRBD1. CDR3 residues: CASLPLTGVSGYTF. CDR3 DNA sequence: TGTGCCAGCTTACCCCTCACAGGGGTAAGCGGCTACACCTTC.